The 21 T cell receptor beta chains given below trace back to one sample, sequenced in a study of response to subunit inactivated influenza vaccine. One entry per CDR3 protein results from TCRdb running MiXCR on the RT-PCR reads. The repertoire holds some 500,000 distinct CDR3 sequences, with over 25% as singletons. Sequencing was performed on CD4+ T cells sorted from PBMCs, taken roughly 5 days after vaccination. The source of these receptors is a man aged 50-60 years who received an inactivated influenza vaccine.

This chain links TRBV4-2 with TRBJ2-7, with 9 bases identical to TRBD2. J lost 4 bases, V lost 0 bases, and 19 bases had no gene match. The CDR3 consists of 20 residues. The germline V gene has CDR1 LGHNA and CDR2 YNFKEQ. CDR3 nucleotides: TGTGCCAGCAGCCAAGAATCCCCATTGAATTGGCGGGGGGGCTTATACGAGCAGTACTTC. Translating gives CASSQESPLNWRGGLYEQYF.

The rearrangement uses TRBV29-1 and TRBJ2-2; TRBD2 matches 9 bases. From germline, CDR1 is SQVTM and CDR2 ANQGSEA. The CDR3 spans 13 residues. Trimming cost V 6 bases and J 6 bases; bases outside gene matches: 5. CDR3: CSVAGGQAGELFF. The CDR3 region has the DNA TGCAGCGTCGCGGGGGGGCAAGCCGGGGAGCTGTTTTTT.

As concerns this clonotype: The DNA is left out, because the CDR3 cannot be placed on it with certainty; the CDR3 is given as TCRdb lists it. The V and J genes are TRBV7-9 and TRBJ2-1; TRBD1 reflects the table's D call only, with no check against the DNA. The length of the CDR3 is 13 amino acids, counting both ends. The germline V gene has CDR1 SEHNR and CDR2 FQNEAQ (reference sequence). This chain's CDR3 is CASSPARTSVQFF.

The chain couples TRBV6-2 or TRBV6-3 to TRBJ1-1; D is unclear. This CDR3 contains 15 residues. V lost 6 bases, J lost 4 bases, and 18 bases lay in between. Germline V CDR1 and CDR2: MNHEY, SVGEGT. The CDR3 bases are TGTGCCAGCAGAGCTCCAAGGACCTCTACCACTGAAGCTTTCTTT. Its translation is CASRAPRTSTTEAFF.

This chain uses TRBV18 with TRBJ1-5; 8 bases map to TRBD1. Germline values: CDR1 KGHSH, CDR2 LQKENI. The V and J ends lost 6 bases and 5 bases, in that order; junction bases with no gene match: 15. The CDR3 runs 17 residues. CDR3 amino acids: CASSPGQGVFSYQPQHF. As DNA, the CDR3 is TGTGCCAGCTCTCCCGGACAGGGTGTATTTTCCTATCAGCCCCAGCATTTT.

This clonotype appeared a few times. J is TRBJ2-3 and V is TRBV29-1; D remains unclear. The CDR3 consists of 11 residues. V lost 4 bases and J 5 bases, leaving 7 bases between the germline ends. Per germline, CDR1 SQVTM and CDR2 ANQGSEA. Here the CDR3 reads CSVGLEDTQYF. CDR3 coding DNA: TGCAGCGTTGGGTTGGAAGATACGCAGTATTTT.

This clonotype was observed a few times. The chain combines TRBV7-2 with TRBJ2-2, with a possible D match to TRBD2 (6 bases). Trimming stripped 6 bases from V and 4 bases from J, with 18 bases between. Looked up from germline, CDR1 is SGHTA and CDR2 is FQGNSA. The CDR3 extends over 16 amino acids. CDR3: CASRPPGGIVTGELFF. CDR3 in DNA: TGTGCCAGCAGACCCCCCGGGGGTATAGTCACCGGGGAGCTGTTTTTT.

The CDR3 nucleotides are TGTGCCAGCAGCTTAGCCCAACTTGGGGTGAACACTGAAGCTTTCTTT. It is translated as CASSLAQLGVNTEAFF. The chain is built from TRBV7-2 and TRBJ1-1; D is unresolved. Germline values: CDR1 SGHTA, CDR2 FQGNSA. Trimming pared 0 bases from V and 0 bases from J, leaving 11 bases between. The CDR3 is 16 residues long.

This clonotype occurred a few times. The V gene is TRBV9, the J gene TRBJ2-3; D might be TRBD2 (6 bases). The V gene's germline CDR1 is SGDLS and CDR2 YYNGEE. V lost 5 bases, J lost 4 bases, and 20 bases lay in between. This CDR3 has 16 residues. The CDR3 here is CASSRQLAKWADTQYF. For the CDR3, the DNA is TGTGCCAGCAGTCGCCAACTAGCAAAATGGGCAGATACGCAGTATTTT.

This chain uses TRBV7-2 with TRBJ1-3; 8 positions match TRBD1. CDR1 and CDR2 from the germline V gene are SGHTA and FQGNSA. The V and J ends lost 5 bases and 4 bases, in that order; junction bases with no gene match: 7. There are 15 residues in the CDR3. The CDR3, as DNA: TGTGCCAGCAGCCCGCGGACAGGGCGCGGAAACACCATATATTTT. Amino acids: CASSPRTGRGNTIYF. The variable domain in full, completed from reference TRBV7-2 and TRBJ1-3, reads GAGVSQSPSNKVTEKGKDVELRCDPISGHTALYWYRQSLGQGLEFLIYFQGNSAPDKSGLPSDRFSAERTGGSVSTLTIQRTQQEDSAVYLCASSPRTGRGNTIYFGEGSWLTVV.

This clonotype was seen a handful of times. The chain joins TRBV24-1 to TRBJ1-5; the D is unclear. This CDR3 contains 13 residues. The V end lost 4 bases, the J end lost 5 bases, and 8 bases lay between the germline ends. Germline V gene lookup returns CDR1 KGHDR and CDR2 SFDVKD. CDR3 sequence (DNA): TGTGCCACCAGTGACAATGTGGATCAGCCCCAGCATTTT. It codes for CATSDNVDQPQHF.

For the CDR3, the DNA is TGCAGTGCTAGACCGACAGGGGCCCAGCCCCAGCATTTT. Protein: CSARPTGAQPQHF. The genes are TRBV20-1 and TRBJ1-5, with TRBD1 matching 8 bases. V lost 2 bases and J lost 7; bases outside the gene matches: 4. CDR1 is DFQATT, CDR2 SNEGSKA, per germline (reference sequence). The CDR3 loop spans 13 amino acids.

The V call is TRBV5-1, the J call TRBJ2-5; 10 bases match TRBD2. The CDR3 covers 17 residues. V gave up 1 base and J gave up 1 base; unmatched junction bases: 7. Germline V lookup: CDR1 SGHRS, CDR2 YFSETQ. The CDR3 sequence: CASSLFAGTSVQETQYF. In DNA form, the CDR3 reads TGCGCCAGCAGCTTGTTCGCCGGGACTAGCGTCCAAGAGACCCAGTACTTC.

In this sample, this clonotype turned up a few times. This rearrangement joins TRBV9 to TRBJ2-2; D is uncertain. This CDR3 region has 12 residues. V was shortened by 2 bases and J by 4 bases, with 3 bases between the two germline ends. Germline CDR1 is SGDLS and CDR2 is YYNGEE. CDR3 region: CASSVPTGELFF. The CDR3 DNA reads as TGTGCCAGCAGCGTCCCCACCGGGGAGCTGTTTTTT.

The chain uses TRBV6-5 and TRBJ2-7, with 9 bases lining up with TRBD2. From germline, CDR1 is MNHEY and CDR2 SVGAGI. The V gene end was trimmed by 0 bases and the J gene end by 2 bases; junction bases not matched to a gene: 11. The CDR3 is 18 residues long. The DNA for the CDR3 is TGTGCCAGCAGTTACTCCTCGGGACTAGCAGGAGGGACCTACGAGCAGTACTTC. Protein product: CASSYSSGLAGGTYEQYF.

The rearrangement uses TRBV4-3 and TRBJ1-2, with unresolved D. From germline, CDR1 is LGHNA and CDR2 YSLEER. The CDR3 extends over 14 amino acids. V was pared by 0 bases and J by 8 bases, with 13 bases between. CDR3 region: CASSQEFERRGYTF. CDR3 nucleotides: TGCGCCAGCAGCCAAGAATTCGAGCGCAGGGGCTACACCTTC.

V is TRBV5-4 and J is TRBJ1-2; 11 positions agree with TRBD1. V dropped 0 bases and J dropped 5; count of bases not matched to a gene: 6. The CDR3 totals 16 residues. Germline V lookup: CDR1 SGHNT, CDR2 YYREEE (reference sequence). As DNA, the CDR3 is TGTGCCAGCAGCTTGGAGGGGGACAGGGGGAAGTATGGCTACACCTTC. This codes for CASSLEGDRGKYGYTF.

This clonotype appeared a few times. The chain couples TRBV2 to TRBJ2-1; D is ambiguous. Germline CDR1 is SNHLY and CDR2 is FYNNEI. The CDR3 spans 14 residues. V was shortened by 2 bases and J by 4 bases, with 9 bases between the two germline ends. Here the CDR3 reads CASSESGSYNEQFF. The CDR3 region has the DNA TGTGCCAGCAGTGAAAGTGGGTCATACAATGAGCAGTTCTTC.

The J gene is TRBJ1-6, the V gene TRBV20-1, with D hard to call. The V end lost 3 bases, the J end lost 7 bases, and 7 bases lay between the germline ends. Per the germline V gene, CDR1 is DFQATT and CDR2 is SNEGSKA (reference sequence). CDR3 size: 12 residues. CDR3 region: CSASFRNSPLHF. The CDR3 DNA is TGCAGTGCTAGTTTTCGAAATTCACCCCTCCACTTT.

The chain links TRBV2 to TRBJ2-7, with TRBD1 as a possible D gene (5 bases). Germline CDR1 SNHLY, CDR2 FYNNEI. Trimming left V 3 bases short and J 2 bases short, with 11 bases between. This CDR3 region has 14 residues. The CDR3 reads CASSDQGTTYEQYF. The CDR3 bases are TGTGCCAGCAGTGATCAGGGTACAACCTACGAGCAGTACTTC.

This clonotype was seen only a few times. The chain uses TRBV12-3 or TRBV12-4 and TRBJ2-7, with TRBD1 identical over 7 bases. Losses at the gene ends were 6 bases for V and 0 bases for J; bases not matched to a gene: 5. This CDR3 contains 14 residues. CDR3 amino acids: CASRHRGNSYEQYF. The CDR3 nucleotides are TGTGCCAGCAGGCACAGGGGAAACTCCTACGAGCAGTACTTC.